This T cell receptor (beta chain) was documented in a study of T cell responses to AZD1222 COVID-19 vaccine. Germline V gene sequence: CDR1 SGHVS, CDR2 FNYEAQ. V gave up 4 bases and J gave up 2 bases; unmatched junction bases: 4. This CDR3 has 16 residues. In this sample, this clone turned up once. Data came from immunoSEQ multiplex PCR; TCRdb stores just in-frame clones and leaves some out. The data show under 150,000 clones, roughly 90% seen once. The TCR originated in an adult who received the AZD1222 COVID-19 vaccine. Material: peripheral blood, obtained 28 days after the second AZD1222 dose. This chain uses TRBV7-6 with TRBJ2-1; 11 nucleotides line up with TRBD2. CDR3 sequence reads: CASSSIAGGAYNEQFF. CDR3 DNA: TGTGCCAGCAGCTCTATAGCGGGGGGGGCCTACAATGAGCAGTTCTTC.